The 28 T cell receptor beta chains listed next were all sequenced from one sample in a study of response to subunit inactivated influenza vaccine. TCRdb called the RT-PCR reads again in MiXCR, with one record for every CDR3 protein. The top ten hold roughly a tenth of the sample, which has about 780,000 distinct CDR3 sequences, 15% to 20% seen once. The specimen comprised PBMCs from blood, sampled about 5 days after vaccination. The receptors derive from a man aged 50-60 years who received an inactivated influenza vaccine.

In this sample, this clonotype turned up a few times. The chain is built from TRBV14 and TRBJ2-7, with TRBD2 as a possible D gene (5 bases). Germline V gene data show CDR1 as SGHDN and CDR2 as FVKESK. The CDR3 has 13 amino acids. V was clipped by 1 base and J by 5 bases, with 9 bases between them. The CDR3 nucleotides are TGTGCCAGCAGCCAAGCTAGCCTCAACGAGCAGTACTTC. It translates to CASSQASLNEQYF.

CDR3 nucleotide sequence: TGCAGTGTCTCCTATGGTGATGGCTACACCTTC. This gives the protein CSVSYGDGYTF. The rearrangement uses TRBV20-1 and TRBJ1-2; D remains unclear. This CDR3 region has 11 residues. The ends were cut back, 7 bases at V and 6 bases at J, with 12 bases in the middle. Germline-derived CDR1 and CDR2 are DFQATT and SNEGSKA (reference sequence).

The rearrangement uses TRBV12-3 or TRBV12-4 and TRBJ2-7, with TRBD1 matching over 9 bases. The J segment lost 3 bases and the V segment lost 6 bases, leaving 6 bases of the junction unmatched. CDR3 length equals 14 residues. For the CDR3, the DNA is TGTGCCAGCAGGAGGACAGGGGCTGTCTACGAGCAGTACTTC. Protein: CASRRTGAVYEQYF.

CDR3 DNA: TGCGCCAGCAGTGACGCCAGGGGGCGGAAACTGTTTTTT. Encoded protein: CASSDARGRKLFF. The gene calls are TRBV10-2 and TRBJ1-4, with 8 bases matching TRBD1. Germline CDR1 is WSHSY and CDR2 is SAAADI. This CDR3 spans 13 amino acids. The ends lost 3 bases at V and 11 bases at J; junction bases unmatched: 5.

This clonotype has just a few counts. This chain uses TRBV7-9 with TRBJ2-5; TRBD1 matches 8 bases. Germline CDR1 and CDR2: SEHNR and FQNEAQ (reference sequence). V lost 2 bases to trimming and J lost 5 bases; unmatched junction nucleotides: 7. There are 15 residues in the CDR3. The CDR3 coding sequence is TGTGCCAGCAGCTTAAACGCAGGGGGCTTGGAGACCCAGTACTTC. Translating it yields CASSLNAGGLETQYF.

This sequence joins TRBV7-8 and TRBJ2-7, with D possibly called TRBD1 or TRBD2 (5 bases each). Germline assignment: CDR1 SGHVS and CDR2 FQNEAQ. The CDR3 consists of 15 residues. V was pared by 5 bases and J by 3 bases, with 17 bases between. The CDR3 nucleotides are TGTGCCAGCAGCCGTCCGGGACGGCCTTTCTACGAGCAGTACTTC. Translated: CASSRPGRPFYEQYF.

The table lists this clonotype with a few counts. This chain uses TRBV7-9 with TRBJ2-1; TRBD2 matches at 15 bases. Per the germline V gene, CDR1 is SEHNR and CDR2 is FQNEAQ (reference sequence). The CDR3 consists of 15 residues. J gave up 10 bases and V 6 bases, and 7 bases lay outside the gene matches. The CDR3 loop reads CASRDGTSGGPEQFF. The DNA for the CDR3 is TGTGCCAGCAGGGACGGGACTAGCGGGGGGCCCGAGCAGTTCTTC.

This clonotype came up a few times. CDR3 protein: CASSLGQNEQYF. CDR3 bases: TGTGCCAGCAGCTTAGGACAGAACGAGCAGTACTTC. The J gene is TRBJ2-7, the V gene TRBV7-9, with D tentatively TRBD1 (5 bases). The germline V and J ends were trimmed by 1 base and 5 bases, with 6 bases remaining between them. The length of the CDR3 is 12 residues. Germline V CDR1 and CDR2: SEHNR, FQNEAQ (reference sequence).

The chain has TRBV5-1 and TRBJ2-5, with D hard to call. Deletions cut 5 bases from V and 7 bases from J, with 12 bases between. Germline loops: CDR1 SGHRS, CDR2 YFSETQ. The CDR3 covers 12 residues. The CDR3 here is CASREESGTQYF. CDR3 nucleotide sequence: TGCGCCAGCAGAGAGGAGTCAGGGACCCAGTACTTC. Supplemented by reference TRBV5-1 and TRBJ2-5, the full variable domain reads KAGVTQTPRYLIKTRGQQVTLSCSPISGHRSVSWYQQTPGQGLQFLFEYFSETQRNKGNFPGRFSGRQFSNSRSEMNVSTLELGDSALYLCASREESGTQYFGPGTRLLVL.

This clonotype has only a few counts. The chain joins TRBV4-2 to TRBJ1-5; no clear D. CDR3 size: 13 residues. Germline CDR1 is LGHNA and CDR2 is YNFKEQ. V was trimmed by 1 base and J by 8 bases, leaving 9 bases between them. The CDR3 protein is CASSQGLAEPQHF. The CDR3 DNA is TGTGCCAGCAGCCAAGGGTTGGCGGAGCCCCAGCATTTT.

This clonotype was picked up a small number of times. The chain uses TRBV7-2 and TRBJ2-5; 13 bases match TRBD2. The CDR3 runs 16 residues. Unmatched junction bases numbered 6, after V lost 6 bases and J lost 2 bases. Germline assignment: CDR1 SGHTA and CDR2 FQGNSA. The DNA for the CDR3 is TGTGCCAGCAGTTGGACTAGCGGGAGACTACAAGAGACCCAGTACTTC. Residues: CASSWTSGRLQETQYF.

The chain combines TRBV9 with TRBJ2-3; 9 nucleotides line up with TRBD1. This CDR3 is 16 amino acids long. Trimming at V came to 1 base and at J to 3 bases, leaving 6 bases not matched to a gene. From germline, CDR1 is SGDLS and CDR2 YYNGEE. The CDR3 reads CASSVTGGYGTDTQYF. CDR3 in DNA: TGTGCCAGCAGCGTAACAGGGGGCTACGGAACAGATACGCAGTATTTT.

The chain uses TRBV2 and TRBJ2-2; D might be TRBD1 or TRBD2, each matching 5 bases. CDR3 length: 15 amino acids. CDR1 is SNHLY, CDR2 FYNNEI, per germline. The V gene lost 6 bases and the J gene lost 3 bases, with 14 bases spanning the gap. CDR3 DNA: TGTGCCAGCAGCGCGAGGGGCTGGTACACCGGGGAGCTGTTTTTT. This gives the protein CASSARGWYTGELFF.

The chain employs TRBV6-5 and TRBJ2-5; D gene uncertain. The CDR3 covers 12 residues. The germline V gene has CDR1 MNHEY and CDR2 SVGAGI. Trimming pared 5 bases from V and 5 bases from J, leaving 9 bases between. This chain's CDR3 is CASSKTRETQYF. CDR3 in DNA: TGTGCCAGCAGTAAAACCAGGGAGACCCAGTACTTC.

The V and J genes are TRBV7-9 and TRBJ2-5; TRBD2 might be the D (7 bases). Germline lookup yields CDR1 SEHNR and CDR2 FQNEAQ (reference sequence). Trimming took 5 bases from V and 7 from J, leaving 14 bases between them. The CDR3 loop spans 13 amino acids. The CDR3 region is CASSLGGARTQYF. CDR3 in DNA: TGTGCCAGCAGCCTAGGGGGGGCTCGGACCCAGTACTTC.

This clonotype was seen repeatedly, ten times or more. V usage is TRBV24-1 and J usage is TRBJ2-2, with 7 positions matching TRBD2. CDR1 is KGHDR and CDR2 is SFDVKD in the germline V gene. There are 16 residues in the CDR3. V was clipped by 3 bases and J by 3 bases; unmatched bases: 6. Here the CDR3 reads CATSDAAGSYTGELFF. The DNA for the CDR3 is TGTGCCACCAGTGATGCAGCGGGGTCGTACACCGGGGAGCTGTTTTTT.

This clonotype was counted at least ten times. The gene calls are TRBV5-1 and TRBJ1-4, with unresolved D. V was shortened by 3 bases and J by 0 bases, with 6 bases between the two germline ends. This CDR3 has 14 residues. Per the germline V gene, CDR1 is SGHRS and CDR2 is YFSETQ. The CDR3 sequence: CASSSSATNEKLFF. In DNA form, the CDR3 reads TGCGCCAGCAGCTCTTCAGCAACTAATGAAAAACTGTTTTTT. Filled out from reference TRBV5-1 and TRBJ1-4, the complete variable domain reads KAGVTQTPRYLIKTRGQQVTLSCSPISGHRSVSWYQQTPGQGLQFLFEYFSETQRNKGNFPGRFSGRQFSNSRSEMNVSTLELGDSALYLCASSSSATNEKLFFGSGTQLSVL.

This clonotype was seen a few times. The J gene is TRBJ2-5, the V gene TRBV7-2; D possibly corresponds to TRBD1 (5 bases). Deletions cut 0 bases from V and 5 bases from J, with 10 bases between. The length of the CDR3 is 14 residues. The germline CDR1 and CDR2 sequences are SGHTA and FQGNSA. The CDR3 coding sequence is TGTGCCAGCAGCTTAGCTACAGGTTGGGAGACCCAGTACTTC. It encodes CASSLATGWETQYF. Variable domain in full (rest from reference TRBV7-2 and TRBJ2-5): GAGVSQSPSNKVTEKGKDVELRCDPISGHTALYWYRQSLGQGLEFLIYFQGNSAPDKSGLPSDRFSAERTGGSVSTLTIQRTQQEDSAVYLCASSLATGWETQYFGPGTRLLVL.

This clonotype was recorded only once. The chain couples TRBV6-1 to TRBJ2-1; D tentatively reads TRBD1 or TRBD2 (5 bases each). Trimming left V 6 bases short and J 4 bases short, with 13 bases between. The CDR3 totals 14 residues. In germline, CDR1 is MNHNS, CDR2 SASEGT. CDR3 amino acids: CASRGVMGYNEQFF. The CDR3, as DNA: TGTGCCAGCAGGGGGGTGATGGGTTACAATGAGCAGTTCTTC.

This clonotype was seen a few times. This chain connects TRBV9 to TRBJ1-5; no clear D gene. Germline values: CDR1 SGDLS, CDR2 YYNGEE. The V and J ends lost 0 bases and 4 bases respectively, with 8 bases between them. The CDR3 has 14 residues. As DNA, the CDR3 is TGTGCCAGCAGCGTAGGCGGGGAGAATCAGCCCCAGCATTTT. This translates into CASSVGGENQPQHF.

This clonotype was seen a handful of times. The rearrangement links TRBV6-4 to TRBJ2-7; D not certain. The CDR3 contains 13 residues. Per germline, CDR1 MRHNA and CDR2 SNTAGT. Trimming stripped 0 bases from V and 3 bases from J, with 6 bases between. CDR3 DNA: TGTGCCAGCAGTGACTCGCCGGGCTACGAGCAGTACTTC. Translating gives CASSDSPGYEQYF.

A few counts support this clonotype. The chain links TRBV5-4 to TRBJ2-1; 13 bases match TRBD2. The CDR3 runs 16 residues. With 4 bases clipped from V and 6 bases from J, the junction kept 7 bases outside the gene matches. Germline loops: CDR1 SGHNT, CDR2 YYREEE (reference sequence). CDR3 in amino acids: CASSGGGLAGSNEQFF. Here the CDR3 DNA reads TGTGCCAGCAGCGGAGGGGGACTAGCGGGAAGCAATGAGCAGTTCTTC.

The chain is built from TRBV9 and TRBJ2-3; tentative D call: TRBD2 (6 bases). Deletions cut 4 bases from V and 1 base from J, with 13 bases between. The length of the CDR3 is 15 residues. Germline V gene data show CDR1 as SGDLS and CDR2 as YYNGEE. The CDR3 bases are TGTGCCAGCAGCACCCGACCGGGAGGCACAGATACGCAGTATTTT. Amino acids: CASSTRPGGTDTQYF.

V usage is TRBV27 and J usage is TRBJ2-7; no clear D. V shed 6 bases and J shed 5 bases, with 11 bases lying between them. CDR3 size: 12 residues. CDR1 and CDR2 from the germline V gene are MNHEY and SMNVEV (reference sequence). The CDR3 DNA is TGTGCCAGCAGCCACCCCGGGCACGAGCAGTACTTC. As protein: CASSHPGHEQYF.

The table lists this clonotype with a few counts. V is TRBV2 and J is TRBJ1-2, with a possible D match to TRBD1 (6 bases). Between the trimmed V and J ends, which lost 8 bases and 11 bases, there was a span of 15 bases. Germline lookup yields CDR1 SNHLY and CDR2 FYNNEI. CDR3 size: 11 residues. This chain's CDR3 is CASRGPERYTF. The CDR3 nucleotides read TGTGCCAGCCGGGGGCCGGAGAGGTACACCTTC.

This clonotype occurred a few times. The chain joins TRBV7-2 to TRBJ2-1; 13 nucleotides line up with TRBD2. The germline V gene has CDR1 SGHTA and CDR2 FQGNSA. The CDR3 loop spans 17 amino acids. V lost 3 bases to trimming and J lost 5 bases; unmatched junction nucleotides: 7. CDR3 loop: CASSLELAGGPHNEQFF. The CDR3 nucleotides read TGTGCCAGCAGCTTGGAACTAGCGGGGGGGCCCCACAATGAGCAGTTCTTC.

This clonotype occurred a few times. V is TRBV12-3 or TRBV12-4 and J is TRBJ2-7; TRBD1 aligns across 8 bases. V dropped 5 bases and J dropped 5; count of bases not matched to a gene: 8. CDR3 size: 14 residues. The CDR3 region is CASSKSTGAHEQYF. The DNA for the CDR3 is TGTGCCAGCAGTAAATCGACAGGGGCCCACGAGCAGTACTTC.

This chain links TRBV5-1 with TRBJ2-3; TRBD2 might be the D (6 bases). Germline V lookup: CDR1 SGHRS, CDR2 YFSETQ. The CDR3 spans 15 residues. The V end was cut by 4 bases, the J end by 2 bases, with 14 bases between. In DNA form, the CDR3 reads TGCGCCAGCAGCGATAGCGGTCCTTACACAGATACGCAGTATTTT. It is translated as CASSDSGPYTDTQYF. Based on the CDR3 plus reference TRBV5-1 and TRBJ2-3, the full variable domain is KAGVTQTPRYLIKTRGQQVTLSCSPISGHRSVSWYQQTPGQGLQFLFEYFSETQRNKGNFPGRFSGRQFSNSRSEMNVSTLELGDSALYLCASSDSGPYTDTQYFGPGTRLTVL.